A selection of T cell receptor beta chains follows, all from one sample in a study of T cells in Graves' hyperthyroidism and ophthalmopathy. TCRdb fed the multiplex PCR reads into MiXCR, producing one record per CDR3 protein. The table includes approximately 600,000 distinct CDR3 sequences, roughly 13% detected once. The sample comprised blood. These receptors came from a woman aged 30 to 39 with Graves' hyperthyroidism that later progressed to Graves' ophthalmopathy. The CDR3 runs from the conserved cysteine through the conserved F or W.

>TRBV29-1
CSVVSDRADEQYF
>TRBV20-1
CSARITGTAYNEQFF
>TRBV6-1
CATRVPGLRFSGNTIYF
>TRBV2
CASSEAAGEPDTQYF
>TRBV2
CASRGGARGYTF
>TRBV6-9
CASSYPGGRDYEQYF
>TRBV7-2
CASSQAWDVEHGYTF
>TRBV10-2
CASRPSHGDSGNTIYF
>TRBV27
CASSLQVTGELFF
>TRBV12-3/TRBV12-4
CATSGQGNYEQYF
>TRBV10-3
CAVEGSGANVLTF
>TRBV20-1
CSATSGRTYNEQFF
>TRBV4-1
CASSHRGSSYEQYF
>TRBV11-3
CASSLEGASSTDTQYF
>TRBV15
CATSSEDQEVTGELFF
>TRBV19
CASSRGIQAYEQYF
>TRBV20-1
CSAISGLVVTDTQYF
>TRBV7-2
CASSQNSGRANEQYF
>TRBV27
CASSSGPRTEAFF
>TRBV6-2/TRBV6-3
CASGRDYNEQFF
>TRBV19
CASSLTSGRHLNEQFF
>TRBV19
CASSIGTGAGEQYF
>TRBV28
CASSLRGFGTEAFF
>TRBV3-1
CASSHGGADEQYF
>TRBV7-8
CASSPGLAGAFNEQFF
>TRBV11-1
CASSSRRGDTETQYF
>TRBV12-3/TRBV12-4
CASSLGAGGLYEQYF
>TRBV20-1
CSASEGGGDNSPLHF
>TRBV14
CASSPKRGLGTGELFF
>TRBV5-5
CASSSSGSTEAFF
>TRBV20-1
CSAVPGESNQPQHF
>TRBV30
CAWSVGLAGHEQFF
>TRBV7-2
CASSLRPGRNTEAFF
>TRBV19
CASSEEVIGTGIRLWNEQFF